Presented here are 9 T cell receptor beta chains from one specimen sequenced in a study of T-cell memory formation after mild COVID-19. TCRdb redid the calling of the 5' RACE reads with MiXCR, one entry per CDR3 protein. The sample holds around 250,000 distinct CDR3 sequences; roughly a sixth are singletons and the top ten take 22%. The sample was PBMCs or a T cell subset sorted from them (not recorded which). The receptor set was obtained from a man between 18 and 29 years old who had mild COVID-19 (a few samples of this study predate the infection). Cell type and time point are not known.

This chain connects TRBV29-1 to TRBJ2-2; maybe TRBD1 (6 bases). This CDR3 has 12 amino acids. The germline V and J ends were trimmed by 7 bases and 4 bases, with 10 bases remaining between them. CDR1 and CDR2 (germline): SQVTM, ANQGSEA. CDR3 sequence reads: CSAPDSTGELFF. DNA of the CDR3: TGCAGCGCTCCGGACAGCACCGGGGAGCTGTTTTTT.

This clonotype has more than one count but fewer than ten. The gene calls are TRBV19 and TRBJ1-2; no definite D call. Germline CDR1 and CDR2: LNHDA and SQIVND (reference sequence). The V and J ends lost 10 bases and 3 bases respectively, with 12 bases between them. This CDR3 spans 12 amino acids. CDR3 amino acids: CAIDRGHYGYTF. The CDR3 DNA reads as TGTGCCATTGATAGAGGGCACTATGGCTACACCTTC.

The rearrangement links TRBV5-1 to TRBJ2-3; the D gene is possibly TRBD1 (6 bases). Germline-derived CDR1 and CDR2 are SGHRS and YFSETQ. The CDR3 extends over 17 amino acids. V lost 2 bases to trimming and J lost 1 base, with 17 bases between them. The CDR3 bases are TGCGCCAGCAGCTTCGGTCCCCCGGGACAAGGCACAGATACGCAGTATTTT. This encodes CASSFGPPGQGTDTQYF.

This clonotype appeared a few times. This chain uses TRBV30 with TRBJ2-2; D perhaps matches TRBD1 (6 bases). The CDR3 sequence is 15 residues long. Germline V gene sequence: CDR1 GTSNPN, CDR2 SVGIG (reference sequence). Trimming removed 4 bases from V and 5 bases from J, with 17 bases in between. The CDR3 spells CAWTNGQRRTGELFF. The CDR3 DNA reads as TGTGCCTGGACTAATGGACAGAGGAGGACCGGGGAGCTGTTTTTT.

This sequence joins TRBV6-4 and TRBJ2-1, with D perhaps TRBD2 (5 bases). Trimming shortened V by 5 bases and J by 12 bases, and 17 bases separated the two germline ends. CDR3 length: 13 residues. Germline V gene sequence: CDR1 MRHNA, CDR2 SNTAGT. CDR3 DNA sequence: TGTGCCAGCAGTTCGGACGGGTCGCGGGTGCAGTTCTTC. Translated: CASSSDGSRVQFF.

This clonotype has a handful of counts. The CDR3 nucleotides are TGCGCCAGCAGCCAAATCGACAGCTACGAGCAGTACTTC. It encodes CASSQIDSYEQYF. The chain joins TRBV5-1 to TRBJ2-7; a possible D gene is TRBD1 (5 bases). The CDR3 has 13 residues. Germline lookup yields CDR1 SGHRS and CDR2 YFSETQ. Trimming removed 4 bases at V and 3 bases at J, with 11 bases between.

The rearrangement links TRBV5-4 to TRBJ1-1; 9 bases fit TRBD1. This CDR3 comprises 16 residues. V trimming: 0 bases; J trimming: 1 base; junction bases outside the gene matches: 4. Germline-derived CDR1 and CDR2 are SGHNT and YYREEE (reference sequence). CDR3 amino acids: CASSLGQGVRNTEAFF. Written as DNA, the CDR3 is TGTGCCAGCAGCTTGGGACAGGGGGTGCGGAACACTGAAGCTTTCTTT.

The rearrangement links TRBV23-1 to TRBJ2-5; 7 bases map to TRBD2. TRBV23-1 is identified as an open reading frame with a role that is uncertain. Unmatched junction bases numbered 3, after V lost 3 bases and J lost 5 bases. The CDR3 length is 13 residues. The CDR3 reads CASSHGREETQYF. The CDR3 nucleotides are TGCGCCAGCAGTCATGGGAGGGAGGAGACCCAGTACTTC.

The sample holds a few counts of this clonotype. The rearrangement joins TRBV7-8 to TRBJ1-5; perhaps TRBD1 as D (5 bases). This CDR3 spans 14 amino acids. CDR1 SGHVS and CDR2 FQNEAQ come from the germline V gene. Trimming removed 0 bases from V and 6 bases from J, with 9 bases in between. The CDR3 sequence is CASSLAREGQPQHF. The CDR3 region has the DNA TGTGCCAGCAGCTTAGCCAGGGAAGGTCAGCCCCAGCATTTT.